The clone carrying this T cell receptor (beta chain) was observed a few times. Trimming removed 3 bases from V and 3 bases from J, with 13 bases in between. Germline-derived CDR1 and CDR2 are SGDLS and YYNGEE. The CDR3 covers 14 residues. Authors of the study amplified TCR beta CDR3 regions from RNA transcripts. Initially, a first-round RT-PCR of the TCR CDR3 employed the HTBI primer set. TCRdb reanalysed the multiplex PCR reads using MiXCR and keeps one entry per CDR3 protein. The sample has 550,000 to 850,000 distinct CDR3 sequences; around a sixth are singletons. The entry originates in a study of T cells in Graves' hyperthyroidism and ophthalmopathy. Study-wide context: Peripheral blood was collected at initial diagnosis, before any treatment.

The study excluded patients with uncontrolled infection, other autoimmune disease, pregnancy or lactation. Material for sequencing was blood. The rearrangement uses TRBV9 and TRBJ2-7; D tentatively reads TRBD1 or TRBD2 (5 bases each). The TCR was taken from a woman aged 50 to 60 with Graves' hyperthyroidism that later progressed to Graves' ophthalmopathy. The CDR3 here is CASSATGTSYEQYF. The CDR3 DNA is TGTGCCAGCAGCGCCACCGGGACGAGCTACGAGCAGTACTTC.